The 5 T cell receptor beta chains below come from one sample, sequenced in a study of T cells in Graves' hyperthyroidism and ophthalmopathy. Amplification yielded TCR beta CDR3 regions, with RNA transcripts as the source. Researchers ran a first-round RT-PCR on the TCR CDR3 using the HTBI primer set. Each CDR3 protein gets one entry after TCRdb re-called the multiplex PCR reads with MiXCR. The sample holds around 400,000 distinct CDR3 sequences, 13% seen once. Sequenced sample: blood. The source is a woman under 30 with Graves' hyperthyroidism.

Note on this clonotype: Just one base apart from a much larger clone, this may be a read error. V and J are TRBV27 and TRBJ2-1; TRBD2 agrees at 14 bases. In germline, CDR1 is MNHEY, CDR2 SMNVEV (reference sequence). This CDR3 has 18 amino acids. CDR3 sequence (DNA): TGTGCCAGCAGTCTACGGGTGGGACTAGCGGGAGTATACAATGAGCAGCTCTTC. This encodes CASSLRVGLAGVYNEQLF.

This clonotype was recorded many times. V is TRBV6-1 and J is TRBJ2-6, with 7 bases that match TRBD1. CDR1 is MNHNS and CDR2 is SASEGT in the germline V gene. V dropped 5 bases and J dropped 0; count of bases not matched to a gene: 10. The CDR3 consists of 18 residues. CDR3 sequence (DNA): TGTGCCAGCAGTTTCGAGACAGGGCTGAGCTCTGGGGCCAACGTCCTGACTTTC. Residues: CASSFETGLSSGANVLTF.

Many counts were recorded for this clonotype. The V gene is TRBV6-2 or TRBV6-3, the J gene TRBJ2-3, with 7 positions matching TRBD2. With V trimmed by 2 bases and J by 2 bases, 7 bases remained unmatched. The CDR3 covers 16 residues. CDR1 and CDR2 from the germline V gene are MNHEY and SVGEGT. CDR3 amino acids: CASSYGIAGDTDTQYF. CDR3 nucleotide sequence: TGTGCCAGCAGTTACGGCATAGCGGGCGACACAGATACGCAGTATTTT.

For this clonotype: A much larger clonotype is one base distant, so this may be a read error. The chain couples TRBV18 to TRBJ2-1; 7 bases align to TRBD2. This CDR3 is built from 15 residues. The germline V gene encodes CDR1 KGHSH and CDR2 LQKENI. The CDR3 reads CARSPTSAGVREQFF. The CDR3 bases are TGTGCCCGCTCACCGACTTCGGCGGGAGTGCGTGAGCAGTTCTTC.

A few counts support this clonotype. The rearrangement uses TRBV7-2 and TRBJ2-6; TRBD1 agrees at 9 bases. The ends lost 6 bases at V and 2 bases at J; junction bases unmatched: 8. CDR1 is SGHTA, CDR2 FQGNSA, per germline. The CDR3 consists of 17 residues. CDR3 in amino acids: CASSSGQGIAGANVLTF. In nucleotides, the CDR3 is TGTGCCAGCAGTTCAGGACAGGGGATCGCTGGGGCCAACGTCCTGACTTTC.